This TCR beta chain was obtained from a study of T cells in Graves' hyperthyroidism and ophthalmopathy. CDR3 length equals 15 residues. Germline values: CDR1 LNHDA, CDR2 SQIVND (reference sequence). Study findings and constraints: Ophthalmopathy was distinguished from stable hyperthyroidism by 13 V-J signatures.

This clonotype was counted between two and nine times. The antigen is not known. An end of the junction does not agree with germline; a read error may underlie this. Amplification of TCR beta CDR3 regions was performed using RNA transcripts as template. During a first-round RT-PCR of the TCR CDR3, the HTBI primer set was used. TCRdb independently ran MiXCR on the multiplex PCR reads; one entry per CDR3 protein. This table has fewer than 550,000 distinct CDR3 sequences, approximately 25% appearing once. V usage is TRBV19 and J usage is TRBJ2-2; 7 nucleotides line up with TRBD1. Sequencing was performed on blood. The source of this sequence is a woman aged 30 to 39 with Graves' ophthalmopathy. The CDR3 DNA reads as TGTGCCAGTAGGGAGACAGGGCCGAACACCGGGGAGCTGCTTTTT. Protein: CASRETGPNTGELLF.